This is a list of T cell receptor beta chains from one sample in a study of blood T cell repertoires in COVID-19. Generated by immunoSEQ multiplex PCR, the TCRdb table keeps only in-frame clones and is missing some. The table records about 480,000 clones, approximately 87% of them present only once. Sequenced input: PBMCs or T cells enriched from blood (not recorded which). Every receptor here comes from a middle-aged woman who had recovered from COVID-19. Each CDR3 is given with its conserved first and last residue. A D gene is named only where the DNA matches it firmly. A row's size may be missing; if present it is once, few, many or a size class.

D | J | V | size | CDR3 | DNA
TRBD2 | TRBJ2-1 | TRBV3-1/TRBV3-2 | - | CASTRLAGAHEQFF | TGTGCCAGCACCCGACTAGCGGGAGCACATGAGCAGTTCTTC
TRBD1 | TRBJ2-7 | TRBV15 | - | CATSRRGTDEQYF | TGTGCCACCAGCAGACGTGGGACAGACGAGCAGTACTTC
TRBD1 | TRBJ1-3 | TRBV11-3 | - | CASSPWVLGTGSSGNTIYF | TGTGCCAGCAGCCCTTGGGTGCTGGGGACAGGAAGCTCTGGAAACACCATATATTTT
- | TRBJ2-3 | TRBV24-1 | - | CATSGPGANTQYF | TGTGCCACCAGTGGTCCTGGTGCGAATACGCAGTATTTT
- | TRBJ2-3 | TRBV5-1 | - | CASSLAISGDTQYF | TGCGCCAGCAGCTTGGCGATCTCCGGAGATACGCAGTATTTT
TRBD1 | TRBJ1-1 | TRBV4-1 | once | CASSQGQAGGLNTEAFF | TGCGCCAGCAGCCAAGGTCAGGCAGGGGGCCTGAACACTGAAGCTTTCTTT
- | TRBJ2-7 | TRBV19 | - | CASSSRSYEQYF | TGTGCCAGTAGTTCCAGGTCCTACGAGCAGTACTTC
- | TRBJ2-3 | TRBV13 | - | CASRPKTSTDTQYF | TGTGCCAGCAGACCGAAGACTAGTACAGATACGCAGTATTTT
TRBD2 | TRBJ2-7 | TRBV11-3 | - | CASSFRSGSYEQYF | TGTGCCAGCAGCTTTCGTAGCGGGAGCTACGAGCAGTACTTC
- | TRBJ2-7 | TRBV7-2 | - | CASSNSYLTYEQYF | TGTGCCAGCAGCAACTCCTACCTAACCTACGAGCAGTACTTC
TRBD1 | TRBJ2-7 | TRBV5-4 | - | CASSLGVGTGNHEQYF | TGTGCCAGCAGCTTGGGAGTTGGGACAGGGAATCACGAGCAGTACTTC
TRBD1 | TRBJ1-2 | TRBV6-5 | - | CASRTGEAVYGYTF | TGTGCCAGCAGAACAGGGGAAGCGGTTTATGGCTACACCTTC
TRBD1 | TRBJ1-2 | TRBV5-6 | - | CASSSGTGGIRMGYTF | TGTGCCAGCAGCTCCGGGACAGGGGGTATCCGTATGGGCTACACCTTC